The 5 T cell receptor beta chains reported below all come from one sample, sequenced in a study of control samples from healthy donors and cancer patients. The method was immunoSEQ multiplex PCR; TCRdb's version includes in-frame clones alone and lacks a portion of them. The repertoire holds around 120,000 clones, with less than 95% as singletons. The source material was blood. The receptors stem from a young man in good health.

In its sample, this clone was seen once. The genes are TRBV7-9 and TRBJ1-3; maybe TRBD1 (5 bases). The germline V gene has CDR1 SEHNR and CDR2 FQNEAQ (reference sequence). V lost 9 bases and J lost 4, with 10 bases in between. The CDR3 spans 12 residues. The CDR3 region is CASGAAGNTIYF. The CDR3 DNA sequence: TGTGCCAGTGGGGCAGCGGGAAACACCATATATTTT.

The chain uses TRBV10-1 and TRBJ2-1; D is ambiguous. The CDR3 runs 13 residues. Germline V gene sequence: CDR1 WNHNN, CDR2 SYGVQD (reference sequence). Trimming left V 5 bases short and J 4 bases short, with 9 bases between. CDR3 sequence (DNA): TGCGCCAGCAGTTCTAACAGATACAATGAGCAGTTCTTC. Translated, it gives CASSSNRYNEQFF.

V and J are TRBV7-2 and TRBJ2-4, with TRBD2 matching over 7 bases. CDR1 and CDR2 (germline): SGHTA, FQGNSA. The CDR3 is made up of 17 amino acids. V dropped 1 base and J dropped 2; count of bases not matched to a gene: 8. The CDR3: CASSLGGGSGSKNIQYF. The CDR3 bases are TGTGCCAGCAGCTTAGGTGGTGGTAGCGGGTCCAAAAACATTCAGTACTTC.

The chain has TRBV9 and TRBJ2-3; TRBD2 matches at 7 bases. The V segment lost 1 base and the J segment 4 bases; nucleotides outside the gene matches: 9. The CDR3 has 16 amino acids. Germline V gene sequence: CDR1 SGDLS, CDR2 YYNGEE. CDR3 protein: CASSVLSGGSADTQYF. The CDR3 bases are TGTGCCAGCAGCGTATTGTCGGGGGGATCAGCAGATACGCAGTATTTT.

The CDR3 loop reads CATSGGEKGLDEQFF. The CDR3 DNA reads TGTGCCACCAGTGGGGGAGAAAAAGGGCTTGATGAGCAGTTCTTC. The rearrangement uses TRBV24-1 and TRBJ2-1; a possible D gene is TRBD2 (5 bases). The V gene lost 5 bases and the J gene lost 8 bases, with 18 bases spanning the gap. CDR1 KGHDR and CDR2 SFDVKD come from the germline V gene. This CDR3 has 15 residues.